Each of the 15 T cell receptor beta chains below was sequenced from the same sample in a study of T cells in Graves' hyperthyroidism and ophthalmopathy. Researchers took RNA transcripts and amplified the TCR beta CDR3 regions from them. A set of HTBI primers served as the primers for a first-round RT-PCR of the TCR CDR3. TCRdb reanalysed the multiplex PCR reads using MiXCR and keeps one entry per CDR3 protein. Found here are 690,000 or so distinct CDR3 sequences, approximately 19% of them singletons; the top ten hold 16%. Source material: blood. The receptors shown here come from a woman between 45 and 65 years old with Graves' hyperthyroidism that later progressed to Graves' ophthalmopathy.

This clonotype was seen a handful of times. This CDR3 reads CASSFQTGGYNSPLHF. The CDR3 DNA is TGTGCCAGCAGTTTTCAGACAGGGGGCTATAATTCACCCCTCCACTTT. The rearrangement links TRBV6-1 to TRBJ1-6; 9 bases map to TRBD1. V was clipped by 5 bases and J by 3 bases; unmatched bases: 5. CDR1 is MNHNS, CDR2 SASEGT, per germline. This CDR3 contains 16 residues.

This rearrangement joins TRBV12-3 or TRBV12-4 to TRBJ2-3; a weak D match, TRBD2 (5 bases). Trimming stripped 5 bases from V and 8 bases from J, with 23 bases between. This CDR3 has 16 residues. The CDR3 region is CASSATLAPSRGTQYF. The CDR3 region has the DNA TGTGCCAGCAGTGCAACTCTAGCCCCGTCCAGAGGTACGCAGTATTTT.

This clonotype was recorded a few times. The CDR3: CASSVNPPPGKTQYF. In DNA form, the CDR3 reads TGTGCCAGCAGCGTAAACCCCCCCCCCGGGAAGACCCAGTACTTC. V and J are TRBV9 and TRBJ2-5, with D perhaps matching TRBD2 (5 bases). The CDR3 totals 15 residues. The ends were cut back, 1 base at V and 6 bases at J, with 16 bases in the middle. The germline V gene encodes CDR1 SGDLS and CDR2 YYNGEE.

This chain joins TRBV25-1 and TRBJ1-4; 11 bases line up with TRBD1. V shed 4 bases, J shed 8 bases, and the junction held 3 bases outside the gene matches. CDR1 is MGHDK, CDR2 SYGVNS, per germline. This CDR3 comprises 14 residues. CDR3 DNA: TGTGCCAGCAGTGTACGGACAGGGGGCGAAAAACTGTTTTTT. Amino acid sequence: CASSVRTGGEKLFF.

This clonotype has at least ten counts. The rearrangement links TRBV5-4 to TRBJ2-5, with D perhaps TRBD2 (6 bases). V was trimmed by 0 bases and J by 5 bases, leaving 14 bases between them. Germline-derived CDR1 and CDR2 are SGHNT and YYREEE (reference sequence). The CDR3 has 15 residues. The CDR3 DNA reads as TGTGCCAGCAGCTTGGATGCGACTAGTCCGGAGACCCAGTACTTC. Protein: CASSLDATSPETQYF. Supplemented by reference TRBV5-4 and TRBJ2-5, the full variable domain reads ETGVTQSPTHLIKTRGQQVTLRCSSQSGHNTVSWYQQALGQGPQFIFQYYREEENGRGNFPPRFSGLQFPNYSSELNVNALELDDSALYLCASSLDATSPETQYFGPGTRLLVL.

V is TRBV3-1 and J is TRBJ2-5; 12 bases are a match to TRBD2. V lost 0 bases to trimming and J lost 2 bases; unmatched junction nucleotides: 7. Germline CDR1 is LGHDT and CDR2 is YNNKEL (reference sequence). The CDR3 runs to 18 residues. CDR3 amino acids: CASSQETRLAGDQETQYF. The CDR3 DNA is TGTGCCAGCAGCCAAGAGACCAGACTAGCGGGGGATCAAGAGACCCAGTACTTC.

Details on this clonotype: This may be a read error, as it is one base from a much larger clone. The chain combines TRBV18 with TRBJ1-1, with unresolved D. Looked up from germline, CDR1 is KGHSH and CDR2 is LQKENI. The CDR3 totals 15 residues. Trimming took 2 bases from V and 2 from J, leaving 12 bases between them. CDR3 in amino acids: CASSPFREGNTEAFF. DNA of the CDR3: TGTGCCAGCTCACCATTTAGGGAGGGTAACACTGAAGCTTTCTTT.

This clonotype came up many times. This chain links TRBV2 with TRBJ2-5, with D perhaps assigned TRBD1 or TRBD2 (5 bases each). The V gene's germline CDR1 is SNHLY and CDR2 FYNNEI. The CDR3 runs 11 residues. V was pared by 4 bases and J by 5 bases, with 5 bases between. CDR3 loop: CASSGGETQYF. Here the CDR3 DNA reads TGTGCCAGCAGTGGGGGGGAGACCCAGTACTTC.

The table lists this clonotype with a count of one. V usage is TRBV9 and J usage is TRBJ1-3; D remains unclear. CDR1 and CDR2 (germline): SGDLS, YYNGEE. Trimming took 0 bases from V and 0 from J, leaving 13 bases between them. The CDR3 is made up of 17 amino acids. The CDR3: CASSVEGGSPSGNTIYF. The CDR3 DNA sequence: TGTGCCAGCAGCGTAGAGGGCGGATCGCCCTCTGGAAACACCATATATTTT.

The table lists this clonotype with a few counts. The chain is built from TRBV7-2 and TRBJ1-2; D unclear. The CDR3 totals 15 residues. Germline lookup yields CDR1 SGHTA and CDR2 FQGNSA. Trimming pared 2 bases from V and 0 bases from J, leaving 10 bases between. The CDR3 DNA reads TGTGCCAGCAGCTTATCGGAGTACTCTAACTATGGCTACACCTTC. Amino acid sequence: CASSLSEYSNYGYTF.

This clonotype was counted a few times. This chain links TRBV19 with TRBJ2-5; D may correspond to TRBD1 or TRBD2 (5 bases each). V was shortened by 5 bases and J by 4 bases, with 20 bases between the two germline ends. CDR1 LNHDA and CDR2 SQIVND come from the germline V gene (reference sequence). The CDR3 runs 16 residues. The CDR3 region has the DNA TGTGCCAGTAGTCGCCACCGGGACGGCCTTGGAGAGACCCAGTACTTC. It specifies CASSRHRDGLGETQYF.

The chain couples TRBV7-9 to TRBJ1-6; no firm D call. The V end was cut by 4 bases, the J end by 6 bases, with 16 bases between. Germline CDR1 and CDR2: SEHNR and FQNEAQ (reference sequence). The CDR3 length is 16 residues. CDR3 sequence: CASSSGRIGCNSPLHF. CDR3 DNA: TGTGCCAGCAGCTCCGGCCGCATCGGCTGTAATTCACCCCTCCACTTT.

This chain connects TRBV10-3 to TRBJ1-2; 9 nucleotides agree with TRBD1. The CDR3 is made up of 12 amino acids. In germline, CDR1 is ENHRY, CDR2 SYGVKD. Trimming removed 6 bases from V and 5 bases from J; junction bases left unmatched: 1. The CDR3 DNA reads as TGTGCCATCAGACAGGGGGCGTATGGCTACACCTTC. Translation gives CAIRQGAYGYTF.

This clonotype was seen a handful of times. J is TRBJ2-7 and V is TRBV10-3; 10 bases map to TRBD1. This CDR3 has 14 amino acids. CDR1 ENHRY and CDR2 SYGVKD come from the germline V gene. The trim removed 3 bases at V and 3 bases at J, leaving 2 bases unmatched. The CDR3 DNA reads TGTGCCATCAGTGACGGGGACAGGGGCTACGAGCAGTACTTC. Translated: CAISDGDRGYEQYF.

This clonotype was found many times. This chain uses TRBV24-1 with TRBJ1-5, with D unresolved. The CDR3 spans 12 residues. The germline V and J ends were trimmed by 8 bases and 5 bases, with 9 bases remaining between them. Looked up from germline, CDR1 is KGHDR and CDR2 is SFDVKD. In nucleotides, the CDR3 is TGTGCCACCATTCCTTGGGATCAGCCCCAGCATTTT. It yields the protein CATIPWDQPQHF.